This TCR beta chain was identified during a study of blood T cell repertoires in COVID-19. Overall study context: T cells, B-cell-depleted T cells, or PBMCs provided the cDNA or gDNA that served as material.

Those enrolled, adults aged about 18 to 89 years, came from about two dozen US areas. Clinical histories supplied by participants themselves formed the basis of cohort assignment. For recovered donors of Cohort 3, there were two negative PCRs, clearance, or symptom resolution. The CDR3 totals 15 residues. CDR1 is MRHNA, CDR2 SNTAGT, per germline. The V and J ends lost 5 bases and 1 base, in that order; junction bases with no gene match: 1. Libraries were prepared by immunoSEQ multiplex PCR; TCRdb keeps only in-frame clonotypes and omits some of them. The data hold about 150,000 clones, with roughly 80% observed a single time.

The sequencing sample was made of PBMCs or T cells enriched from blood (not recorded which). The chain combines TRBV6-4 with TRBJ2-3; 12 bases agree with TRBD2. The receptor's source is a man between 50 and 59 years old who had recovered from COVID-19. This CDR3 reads CASSSSGGGTDTQYF. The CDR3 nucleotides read TGTGCCAGCAGTTCTAGCGGGGGGGGCACAGATACGCAGTATTTT.